This TCR beta chain was identified in a study of identical twins. Study-level results: In cord blood, abundant beta clonotypes had fewer insertions; memory showed no trend.

This clonotype was seen only a few times. The antigen remains undetermined. MiXCR, applied by TCRdb to the 5' RACE reads, yields one record per CDR3 protein. The top ten clones hold 8% to 10% of a sample with 400,000 or so distinct CDR3 sequences, about 10% of them seen once. Among all donors, each was a healthy Caucasian. Germline values: CDR1 GTSNPN, CDR2 SVGIG (reference sequence). There are 16 residues in the CDR3. V shed 0 bases and J shed 0 bases, with 15 bases lying between them. The chain combines TRBV30 with TRBJ2-7, with D unresolved. What was sequenced was naive T cells sorted from blood. This sequence was found in a woman between 50 and 59 years old in good health. CDR3 sequence: CAWSVRGVSRSYEQYF. DNA of the CDR3: TGTGCCTGGAGTGTACGTGGCGTCTCCCGCTCCTACGAGCAGTACTTC.